This T cell receptor beta chain emerged from a study of CXCR3-negative and CXCR3-positive naive CD8 T cells. Overall study: The dataset comprises approximately 140 million TRB reads in total, with about 1.5 +/- 0.3 million reads per library. Study observations and caveats: CXCR3-positive naive cells had more hydrophobic TRB CDR3s than CXCR3-negative naive cells. Once cells were cryopreserved, CXCR3 expression went down partly, and most assays used fresh PBMCs.

About this clonotype itself: The antigen remains undetermined.

cDNA libraries for TRB were generated by 5' RACE incorporating UMI labels. TCRdb re-analyzed the 5' RACE reads; it lists each CDR3 protein once, without DNA. The sample is made up of about 110,000 distinct CDR3 sequences, and the top ten hold roughly 0.4% of it. Germline values: CDR1 ENHRY, CDR2 SYGVKD. The CDR3 sequence is 16 residues long. The clonotype comes from a human donor in good health. Some clones in this sample may be carry-over from other donors' samples. This chain uses TRBV10-3 with TRBJ1-1. The sample was naive CXCR3+ CD8+ T cells from blood. Noted subset: CD45RO-CCR7+CD27+CD95- naive CD8+ T cells expressing CXCR3 (TNR3+). The CDR3 here is CAISESSRTANTEAFF.